The clone carrying this TCR beta chain was found many times. Ligated cDNA underwent four rounds of PCR with nested alpha and beta constant region primers and SP2. For blood and skin samples, reverse transcription used TCR alpha and beta constant primers. TCRdb processed the 5' RACE reads anew with MiXCR; each CDR3 protein has one entry. The sample records approximately 30,000 distinct CDR3 sequences, over 15% being singletons. TCR cDNA received a 3' ligated oligonucleotide that carried a UMI. This sample is drawn from a study of naive and memory T cell subsets. There are 15 residues in the CDR3. Germline V CDR1 and CDR2: SGHAT, FQNNGV. V lost 4 bases and J lost 5; bases outside the gene matches: 10.

The source of this sequence is a female donor in good health. The chain recombines TRBV11-2 with TRBJ2-5, with 7 bases fitting TRBD2. CDR3 nucleotides: TGTGCCAGCAGCTCCGGACTAGTCAGAGCCGAGACCCAGTACTTC. Translated: CASSSGLVRAETQYF. Together with reference TRBV11-2 and TRBJ2-5, the CDR3 gives the full variable domain: EAGVAQSPRYKIIEKRQSVAFWCNPISGHATLYWYQQILGQGPKLLIQFQNNGVVDDSQLPKDRFSAERLKGVDSTLKIQPAKLEDSAVYLCASSSGLVRAETQYFGPGTRLLVL.